These T cell receptor beta chains were read from a single sample in a study of shared clonotypes between healthy human individuals. Sequencing used immunoSEQ multiplex PCR; TCRdb keeps in-frame clones, though not all of them. Of about 460,000 clones listed, approximately 71% are singletons. Sequencing was carried out using PBMCs. The receptors here all came from a middle-aged woman in good health. Some clones in this sample may be carry-over from other donors' samples. Both conserved end residues are part of each CDR3. The D gene is left open where the match is weak. A clone size is listed for some rows: how often the clone was seen (once, few, many), or a class if it is expanded.

CDR3nt,CDR3aa,v_gene,abundance,d_gene,j_gene
TGTGCCAGCAGCCAAGATTGGGACAGGGGTTTCAATGAGCAGTTCTTC,CASSQDWDRGFNEQFF,TRBV4-2,-,TRBD1,TRBJ2-1
TGTGCCAGCATCTCCGTGGGAGTAAGTTCTGAAGCTTTCTTT,CASISVGVSSEAFF,TRBV7-9,-,-,TRBJ1-1
TGCGCCAGCAGCCAAGAGGTGGATCAGCCCCAGCATTTT,CASSQEVDQPQHF,TRBV4-3,-,-,TRBJ1-5
TGTGCCTGGACCTCCGGGACAGGGATCTACAATGAGCAGTTCTTC,CAWTSGTGIYNEQFF,TRBV30,-,TRBD1,TRBJ2-1
TGCGCCAGCCAGGCGCAGGGATCAAGTTACGAGCAGTACTTC,CASQAQGSSYEQYF,TRBV5-1,-,-,TRBJ2-7
TGTGCCACCAGTCCTAACCCCCCAGGGTACAACTCCTACGAGCAGTACTTC,CATSPNPPGYNSYEQYF,TRBV15,many,-,TRBJ2-7
TGCGCCAGCAGCTCAAACGCGGGCACAGGGAGTAACGAGCAGTACTTC,CASSSNAGTGSNEQYF,TRBV5-1,-,-,TRBJ2-7
TGTGCCAGCAGCTTAGTAAGGAGTGAGTACGAGCAGTACTTC,CASSLVRSEYEQYF,TRBV7-2,-,-,TRBJ2-7
TGCAGCGCGAAATCAGATAACTATGGCTACACCTTC,CSAKSDNYGYTF,TRBV29-1,-,-,TRBJ1-2
TGTGCCAGCAGTCCCGGGACAGAGTCCTACGAGCAGTACTTC,CASSPGTESYEQYF,TRBV6-4,-,TRBD1,TRBJ2-7
TGTGCCACCAGCAGAGACAGGGCCGGGGGGCAGTACTTC,CATSRDRAGGQYF,TRBV15,-,-,TRBJ2-7
TGTGCCAGCAGCCTTCCCTCAAACAGGGTCGGTGAGCAGTTCTTC,CASSLPSNRVGEQFF,TRBV28,-,-,TRBJ2-1
TGCGCCAGCAGCTTTGACAGTGGTTCCTACGAGCAGTACTTC,CASSFDSGSYEQYF,TRBV5-1,once,-,TRBJ2-7
TGTGCCAGCAGCGCCGTGGGGGAGGGGCACAACTATGGCTACACCTTC,CASSAVGEGHNYGYTF,TRBV21-1,-,-,TRBJ1-2
TGTGCCAGCTCACCATGGGACAGTGTGTCGGAGCAGTACTTC,CASSPWDSVSEQYF,TRBV18,few,TRBD1,TRBJ2-7
TGTGCCAGCAGTTTAAAAGGGGGTAACACCGGGGAGCTGTTTTTT,CASSLKGGNTGELFF,TRBV27,-,-,TRBJ2-2
TGTGCCAGCAGCAAAGCCCGGGGACAGGGTGAATCCTATAATTCACCCCTCCACTTT,CASSKARGQGESYNSPLHF,TRBV21-1,few,-,TRBJ1-6
TGCGCCAGCAGTGGACCTAGCGGGAGGGCCGGAGAGACCCAGTACTTC,CASSGPSGRAGETQYF,TRBV10-2,-,TRBD2,TRBJ2-5
TGTGCCAGCAGCTTAAAGGGCGGGGATGGCTACACCTTC,CASSLKGGDGYTF,TRBV5-4,-,-,TRBJ1-2
TGCGCCAGCAGCCAACCGAAGTGGGACAGTAGGAACACTGAAGCTTTCTTT,CASSQPKWDSRNTEAFF,TRBV4-1,-,TRBD1,TRBJ1-1
TGTGCCAGCAGCCAAGCTAGTAGGGACGGAGTCTCCTACGAGCAGTACTTC,CASSQASRDGVSYEQYF,TRBV14,-,-,TRBJ2-7
TGTGCCTGGAAGCCTGGACAGCACTACGAGCAGTACTTC,CAWKPGQHYEQYF,TRBV30,once,-,TRBJ2-7
TGTGCCAGCAGTCCAACGGGACAGAGGGTCTATGGCTACACCTTC,CASSPTGQRVYGYTF,TRBV28,-,TRBD1,TRBJ1-2
TGTGCCAGCACCCAGGGGTTCCAAGAGACCCAGTACTTC,CASTQGFQETQYF,TRBV2,-,-,TRBJ2-5
TGTGCCAGCAGCTCGACAGGGAACCTCGAGAACACTGAAGCTTTCTTT,CASSSTGNLENTEAFF,TRBV2,-,TRBD1,TRBJ1-1
TGTGCCAGCAGCTTTATCCAAGAGACCCAGTACTTC,CASSFIQETQYF,TRBV7-9,-,-,TRBJ2-5
TGTGCCAGCAGTTACCTTCCTGGGACAGGAGGTGGCTACACCTTC,CASSYLPGTGGGYTF,TRBV6-5,-,TRBD1,TRBJ1-2
TGTGCCAGCAGGGAGATGACAGGGGTAGCCTACGAACAGTACTTC,CASREMTGVAYEQYF,TRBV6-1,once,TRBD1,TRBJ2-7
TGTGCCTGGAGTACAACCACAACTAATGAAAAACTGTTTTTT,CAWSTTTTNEKLFF,TRBV30,-,-,TRBJ1-4